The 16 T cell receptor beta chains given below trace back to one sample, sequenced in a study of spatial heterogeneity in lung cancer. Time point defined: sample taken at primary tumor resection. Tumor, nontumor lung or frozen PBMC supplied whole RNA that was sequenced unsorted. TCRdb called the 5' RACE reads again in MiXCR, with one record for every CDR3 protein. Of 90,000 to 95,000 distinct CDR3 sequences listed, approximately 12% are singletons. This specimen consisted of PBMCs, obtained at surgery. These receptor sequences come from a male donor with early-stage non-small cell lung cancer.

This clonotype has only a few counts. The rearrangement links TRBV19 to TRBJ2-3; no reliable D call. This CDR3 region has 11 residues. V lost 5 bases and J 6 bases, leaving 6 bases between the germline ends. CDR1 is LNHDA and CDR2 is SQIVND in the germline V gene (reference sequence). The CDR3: CASSAFDTQYF. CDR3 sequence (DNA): TGTGCCAGTAGTGCTTTTGATACGCAGTATTTT.

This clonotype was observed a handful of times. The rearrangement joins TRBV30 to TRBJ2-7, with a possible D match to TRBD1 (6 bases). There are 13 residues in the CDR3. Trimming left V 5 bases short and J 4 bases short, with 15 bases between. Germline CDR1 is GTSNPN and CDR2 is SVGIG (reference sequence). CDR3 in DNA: TGTGCCTGGTTGGACAGCTTCGCGTACGAGCAGTACTTC. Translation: CAWLDSFAYEQYF.

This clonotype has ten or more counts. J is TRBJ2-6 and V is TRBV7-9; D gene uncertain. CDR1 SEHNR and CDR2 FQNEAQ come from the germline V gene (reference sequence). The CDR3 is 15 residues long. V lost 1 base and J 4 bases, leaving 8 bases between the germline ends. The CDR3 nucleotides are TGTGCCAGCAGCTTAGAAGGGCTCGGGGCCAACGTCCTGACTTTC. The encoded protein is CASSLEGLGANVLTF. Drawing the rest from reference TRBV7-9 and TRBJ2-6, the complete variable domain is DTGVSQNPRHKITKRGQNVTFRCDPISEHNRLYWYRQTLGQGPEFLTYFQNEAQLEKSRLLSDRFSAERPKGSFSTLEIQRTEQGDSAMYLCASSLEGLGANVLTFGAGSRLTVL.

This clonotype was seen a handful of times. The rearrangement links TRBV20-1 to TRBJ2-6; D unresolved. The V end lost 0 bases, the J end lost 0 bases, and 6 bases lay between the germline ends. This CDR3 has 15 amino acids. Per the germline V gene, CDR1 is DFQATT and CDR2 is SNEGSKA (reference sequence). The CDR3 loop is CSARDLTSGANVLTF. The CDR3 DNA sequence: TGCAGTGCTAGAGATCTTACCTCTGGGGCCAACGTCCTGACTTTC.

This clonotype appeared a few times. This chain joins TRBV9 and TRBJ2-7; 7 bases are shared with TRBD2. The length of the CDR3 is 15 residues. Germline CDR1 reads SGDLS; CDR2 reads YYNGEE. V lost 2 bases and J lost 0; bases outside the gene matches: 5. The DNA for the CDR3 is TGTGCCAGCAGCGTTGGAAGCGGGGCCTCCTACGAGCAGTACTTC. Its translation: CASSVGSGASYEQYF.

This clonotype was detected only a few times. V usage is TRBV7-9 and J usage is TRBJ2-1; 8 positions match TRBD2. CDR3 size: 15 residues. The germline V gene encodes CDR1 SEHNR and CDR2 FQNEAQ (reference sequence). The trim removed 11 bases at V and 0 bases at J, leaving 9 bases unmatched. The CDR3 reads CALGDLAGSYNEQFF. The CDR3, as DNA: TGTGCCCTCGGAGACCTAGCGGGCTCCTACAATGAGCAGTTCTTC.

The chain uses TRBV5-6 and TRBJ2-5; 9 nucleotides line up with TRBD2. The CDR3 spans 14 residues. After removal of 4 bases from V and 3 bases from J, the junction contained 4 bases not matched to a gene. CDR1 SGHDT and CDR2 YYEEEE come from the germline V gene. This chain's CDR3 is CASSQAGGEETQYF. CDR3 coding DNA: TGTGCCAGCAGCCAAGCGGGAGGAGAAGAGACCCAGTACTTC.

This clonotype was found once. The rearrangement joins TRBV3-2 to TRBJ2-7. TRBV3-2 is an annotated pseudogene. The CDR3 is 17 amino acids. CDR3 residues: CASSQAHLVDRSYEQYF. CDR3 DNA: TGTGCCAGCAGCCAAGCCCACCTGGTCGACAGGTCCTACGAGCAGTACTTC.

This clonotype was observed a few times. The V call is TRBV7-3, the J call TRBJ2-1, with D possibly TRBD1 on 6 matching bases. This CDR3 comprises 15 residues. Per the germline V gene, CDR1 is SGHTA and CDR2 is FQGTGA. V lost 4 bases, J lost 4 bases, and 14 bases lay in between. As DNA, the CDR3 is TGTGCCAGCAGCTGGGCCCTGACAGGATACAATGAGCAGTTCTTC. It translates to CASSWALTGYNEQFF.

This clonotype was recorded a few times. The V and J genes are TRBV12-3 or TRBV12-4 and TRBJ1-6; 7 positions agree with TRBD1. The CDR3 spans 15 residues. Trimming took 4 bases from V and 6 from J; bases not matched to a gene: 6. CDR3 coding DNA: TGTGCCAGCAGTTACAGGGGAACGGCTAATTCACCCCTCCACTTT. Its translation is CASSYRGTANSPLHF.

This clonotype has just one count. This CDR3 reads CASSYPGQPDGYTF. The CDR3 DNA reads TGTGCCAGCAGTTACCCCGGACAGCCTGACGGCTACACCTTC. The rearrangement joins TRBV6-2 or TRBV6-3 to TRBJ1-2; tentative D call: TRBD1 (6 bases). CDR1 is MNHEY, CDR2 SVGEGT, per germline. This CDR3 region has 14 residues. Trimming took off 2 bases at V and 8 bases at J, with 15 bases between the two ends.

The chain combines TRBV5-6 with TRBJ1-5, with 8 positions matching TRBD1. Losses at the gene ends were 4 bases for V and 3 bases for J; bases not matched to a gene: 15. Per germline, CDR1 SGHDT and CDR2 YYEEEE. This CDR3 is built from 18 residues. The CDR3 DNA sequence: TGTGCCAGCAGCGTGACAGGGGAAAGAGCCCCTTTCAATCAGCCCCAGCATTTT. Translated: CASSVTGERAPFNQPQHF.

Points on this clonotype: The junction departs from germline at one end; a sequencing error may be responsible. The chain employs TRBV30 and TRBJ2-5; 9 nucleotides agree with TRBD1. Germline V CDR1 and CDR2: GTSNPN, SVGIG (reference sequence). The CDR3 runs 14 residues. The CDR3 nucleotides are TGTGCCTGGAGTATAACAGGGGGCTTGGAGACCCTGTACTTC. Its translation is CAWSITGGLETLYF.

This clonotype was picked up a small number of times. The CDR3 DNA is TGCGCCAGCAGCCGTATCGACAGGGGGCATGAAAAACTGTTTTTT. This encodes CASSRIDRGHEKLFF. The rearrangement joins TRBV4-3 to TRBJ1-4; 10 bases are shared with TRBD1. Germline CDR1 reads LGHNA; CDR2 reads YSLEER. The trim removed 4 bases at V and 6 bases at J, leaving 5 bases unmatched. The CDR3 length is 15 residues.

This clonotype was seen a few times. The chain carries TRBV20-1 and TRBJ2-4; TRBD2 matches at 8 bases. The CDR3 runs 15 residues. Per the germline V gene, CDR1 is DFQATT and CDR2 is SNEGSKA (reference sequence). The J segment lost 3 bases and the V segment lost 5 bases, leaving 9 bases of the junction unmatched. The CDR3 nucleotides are TGCAGTGCTTCCTCGGGACTAGGGGACAAAAACATTCAGTACTTC. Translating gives CSASSGLGDKNIQYF.

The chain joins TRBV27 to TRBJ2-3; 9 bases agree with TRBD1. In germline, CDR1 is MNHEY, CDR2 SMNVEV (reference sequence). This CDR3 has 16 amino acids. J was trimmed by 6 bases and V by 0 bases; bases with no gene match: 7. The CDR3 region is CASSLSNTGGLDTQYF. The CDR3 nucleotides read TGTGCCAGCAGTTTATCGAACACAGGGGGCTTGGATACGCAGTATTTT.